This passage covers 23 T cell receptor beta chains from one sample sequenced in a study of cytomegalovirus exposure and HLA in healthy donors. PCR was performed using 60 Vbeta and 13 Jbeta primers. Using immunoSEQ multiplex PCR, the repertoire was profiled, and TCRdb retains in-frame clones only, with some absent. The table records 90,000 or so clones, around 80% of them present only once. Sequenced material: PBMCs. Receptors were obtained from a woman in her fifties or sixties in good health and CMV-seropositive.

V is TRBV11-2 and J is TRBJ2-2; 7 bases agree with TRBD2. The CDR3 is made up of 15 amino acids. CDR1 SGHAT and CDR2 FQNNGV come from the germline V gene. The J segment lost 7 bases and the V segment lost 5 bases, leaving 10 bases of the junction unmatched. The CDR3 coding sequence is TGTGCCAGCAGCCCCCTAGCGGTCCGGGGCGGGGAGCTGTTTTTT. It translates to CASSPLAVRGGELFF.

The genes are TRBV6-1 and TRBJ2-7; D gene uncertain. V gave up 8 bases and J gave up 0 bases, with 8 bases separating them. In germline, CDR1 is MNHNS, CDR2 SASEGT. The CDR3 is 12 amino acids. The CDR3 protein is CASEGGSYEQYF. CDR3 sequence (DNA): TGTGCCAGCGAAGGCGGCTCCTACGAGCAGTACTTC.

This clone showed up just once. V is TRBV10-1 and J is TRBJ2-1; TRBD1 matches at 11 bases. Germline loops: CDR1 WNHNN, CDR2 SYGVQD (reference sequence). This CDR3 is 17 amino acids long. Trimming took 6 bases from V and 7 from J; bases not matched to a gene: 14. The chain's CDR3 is CASRGQGVREVRNEQFF. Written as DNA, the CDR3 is TGCGCCAGCAGGGGACAGGGGGTTCGGGAGGTAAGGAATGAGCAGTTCTTC.

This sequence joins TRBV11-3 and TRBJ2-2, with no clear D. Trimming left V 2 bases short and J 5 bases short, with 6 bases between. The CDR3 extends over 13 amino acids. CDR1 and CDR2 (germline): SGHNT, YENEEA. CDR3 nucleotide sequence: TGTGCCAGCAGCTTACACTTTACCGGGGAGCTGTTTTTT. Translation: CASSLHFTGELFF.

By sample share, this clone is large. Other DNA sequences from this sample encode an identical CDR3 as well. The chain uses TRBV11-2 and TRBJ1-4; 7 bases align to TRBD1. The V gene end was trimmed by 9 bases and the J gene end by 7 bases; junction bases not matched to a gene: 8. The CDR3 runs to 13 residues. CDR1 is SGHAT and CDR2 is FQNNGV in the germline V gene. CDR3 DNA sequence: TGTGCCAGTAGCGGGCAGGGGGGTGAAAAACTGTTTTTT. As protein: CASSGQGGEKLFF.

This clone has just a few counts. CDR3 in amino acids: CASSLASGGSNQPQHF. CDR3 bases: TGTGCCAGCAGCTTGGCCTCGGGGGGTAGCAATCAGCCCCAGCATTTT. The gene calls are TRBV5-6 and TRBJ1-5, with D perhaps matching TRBD1 (5 bases). Between the trimmed V and J ends, which lost 0 bases and 0 bases, there was a span of 10 bases. The CDR3 loop spans 16 amino acids. Germline loops: CDR1 SGHDT, CDR2 YYEEEE.

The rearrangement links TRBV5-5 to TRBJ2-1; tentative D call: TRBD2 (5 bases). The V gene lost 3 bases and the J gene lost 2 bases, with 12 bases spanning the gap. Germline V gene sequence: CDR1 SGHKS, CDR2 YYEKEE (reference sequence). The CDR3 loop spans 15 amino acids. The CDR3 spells CASSSGVGAYNEQFF. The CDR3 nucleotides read TGTGCCAGCAGCTCCGGGGTGGGTGCCTACAATGAGCAGTTCTTC.

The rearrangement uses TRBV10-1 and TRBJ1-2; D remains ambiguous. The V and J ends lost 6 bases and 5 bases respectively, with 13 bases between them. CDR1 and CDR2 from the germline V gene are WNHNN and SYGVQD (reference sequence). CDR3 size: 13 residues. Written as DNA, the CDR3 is TGCGCCAGCAGCGGGGATTTGGCGTATGGCTACACCTTC. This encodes CASSGDLAYGYTF.

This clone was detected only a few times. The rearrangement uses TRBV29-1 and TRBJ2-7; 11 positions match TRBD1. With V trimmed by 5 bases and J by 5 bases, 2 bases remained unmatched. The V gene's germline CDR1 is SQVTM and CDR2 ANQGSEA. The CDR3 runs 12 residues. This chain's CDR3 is CSVLDRGHEQYF. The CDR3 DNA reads TGCAGCGTTTTGGACAGGGGGCACGAGCAGTACTTC.

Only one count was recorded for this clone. The CDR3 region has the DNA TGTGCCAGCAGTGATTCCAGACAGGGGGGGAGAGAAAAACTGTTTTTT. This sequence encodes CASSDSRQGGREKLFF. This chain joins TRBV25-1 and TRBJ1-4, with 9 bases matching TRBD1. After removal of 3 bases from V and 8 bases from J, the junction contained 10 bases not matched to a gene. There are 16 residues in the CDR3. Germline V gene lookup returns CDR1 MGHDK and CDR2 SYGVNS.

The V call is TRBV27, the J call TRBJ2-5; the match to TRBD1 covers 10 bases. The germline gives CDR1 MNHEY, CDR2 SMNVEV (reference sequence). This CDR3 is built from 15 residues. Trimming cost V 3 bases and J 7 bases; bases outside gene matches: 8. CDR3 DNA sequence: TGTGCCAGCAGTTTGCAGGGGACAGGGGTGGGGACCCAGTACTTC. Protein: CASSLQGTGVGTQYF.

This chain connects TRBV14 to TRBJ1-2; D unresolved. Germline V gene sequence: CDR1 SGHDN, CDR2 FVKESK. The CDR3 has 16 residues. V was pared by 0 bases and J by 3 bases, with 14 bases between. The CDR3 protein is CASSQDHLGRDYGYTF. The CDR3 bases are TGTGCCAGCAGCCAAGATCATCTAGGGAGGGACTATGGCTACACCTTC.

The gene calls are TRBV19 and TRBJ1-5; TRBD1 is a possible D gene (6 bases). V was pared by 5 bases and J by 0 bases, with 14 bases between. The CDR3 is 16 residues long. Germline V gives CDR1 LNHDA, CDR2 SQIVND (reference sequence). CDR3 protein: CASSRLGGDSNQPQHF. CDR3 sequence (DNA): TGTGCCAGTAGTCGACTAGGGGGGGATAGCAATCAGCCCCAGCATTTT.

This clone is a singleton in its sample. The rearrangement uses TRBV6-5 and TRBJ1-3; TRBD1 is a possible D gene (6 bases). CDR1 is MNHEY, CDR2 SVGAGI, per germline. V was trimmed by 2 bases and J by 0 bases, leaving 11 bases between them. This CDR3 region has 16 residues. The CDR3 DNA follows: TGTGCCAGCAGTTACACCCAGGGGCTCTCTGGAAACACCATATATTTT. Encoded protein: CASSYTQGLSGNTIYF.

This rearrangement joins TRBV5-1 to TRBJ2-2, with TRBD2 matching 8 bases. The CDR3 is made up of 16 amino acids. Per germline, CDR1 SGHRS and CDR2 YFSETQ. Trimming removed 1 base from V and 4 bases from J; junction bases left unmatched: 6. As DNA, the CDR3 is TGCGCCAGCAGCTTGTTGCTCGGGGGGGCCACCGGGGAGCTGTTTTTT. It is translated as CASSLLLGGATGELFF.

The CDR3, as DNA: TGCGCCAGCAGTCCCGCAGGGCTAGCGGGGAATTGGAATGAGCAGTTCTTC. It specifies CASSPAGLAGNWNEQFF. The chain combines TRBV10-1 with TRBJ2-1; the match to TRBD2 covers 9 bases. The V and J ends lost 5 bases and 7 bases, in that order; junction bases with no gene match: 15. Germline CDR1 WNHNN, CDR2 SYGVQD (reference sequence). This CDR3 region has 17 residues.

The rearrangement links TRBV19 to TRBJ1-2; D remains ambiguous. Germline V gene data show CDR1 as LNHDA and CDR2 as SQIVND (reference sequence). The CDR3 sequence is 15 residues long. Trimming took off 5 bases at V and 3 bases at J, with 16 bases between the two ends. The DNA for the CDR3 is TGTGCCAGTAGTCAACCCCTGGCTGTTGACTATGGCTACACCTTC. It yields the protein CASSQPLAVDYGYTF.

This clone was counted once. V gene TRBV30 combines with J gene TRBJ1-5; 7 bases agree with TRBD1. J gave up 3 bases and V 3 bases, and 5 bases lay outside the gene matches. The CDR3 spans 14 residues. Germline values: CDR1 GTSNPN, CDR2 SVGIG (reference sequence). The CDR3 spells CAWSPTGHNQPQHF. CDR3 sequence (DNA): TGTGCCTGGAGCCCGACAGGGCACAATCAGCCCCAGCATTTT.

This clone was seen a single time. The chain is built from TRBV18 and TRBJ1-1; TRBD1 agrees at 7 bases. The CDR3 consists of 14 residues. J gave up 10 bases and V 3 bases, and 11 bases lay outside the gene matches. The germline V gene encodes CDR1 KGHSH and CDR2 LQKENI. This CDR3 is CASSPEIRGSRAFF. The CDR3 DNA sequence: TGTGCCAGCTCACCGGAAATCAGGGGGTCGAGAGCTTTCTTT.

CDR3 DNA: TGTGCCAGCAGTTACGGATGGCGAGAGCGGCAGTATTTT. This gives the protein CASSYGWRERQYF. The chain couples TRBV6-5 to TRBJ2-3; D gene uncertain. The CDR3 consists of 13 residues. Germline V CDR1 and CDR2: MNHEY, SVGAGI. V lost 2 bases, J lost 11 bases, and 14 bases lay in between.

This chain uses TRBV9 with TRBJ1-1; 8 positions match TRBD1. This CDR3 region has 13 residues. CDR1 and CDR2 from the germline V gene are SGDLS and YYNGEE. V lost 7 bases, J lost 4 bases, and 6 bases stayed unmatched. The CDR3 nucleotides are TGTGCCAGCCACTCGGACAGGGTCACTGAAGCTTTCTTT. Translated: CASHSDRVTEAFF.

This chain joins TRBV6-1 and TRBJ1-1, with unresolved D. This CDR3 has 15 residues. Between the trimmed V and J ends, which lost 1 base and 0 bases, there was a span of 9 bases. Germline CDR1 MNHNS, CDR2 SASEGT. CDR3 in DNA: TGTGCCAGCAGTGAAGGTGCGATTTTGAACACTGAAGCTTTCTTT. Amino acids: CASSEGAILNTEAFF.

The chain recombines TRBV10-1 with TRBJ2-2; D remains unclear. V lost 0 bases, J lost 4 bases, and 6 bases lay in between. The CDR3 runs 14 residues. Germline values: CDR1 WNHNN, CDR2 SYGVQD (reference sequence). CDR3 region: CASSESVATGELFF. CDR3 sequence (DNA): TGCGCCAGCAGTGAGTCCGTAGCCACCGGGGAGCTGTTTTTT.